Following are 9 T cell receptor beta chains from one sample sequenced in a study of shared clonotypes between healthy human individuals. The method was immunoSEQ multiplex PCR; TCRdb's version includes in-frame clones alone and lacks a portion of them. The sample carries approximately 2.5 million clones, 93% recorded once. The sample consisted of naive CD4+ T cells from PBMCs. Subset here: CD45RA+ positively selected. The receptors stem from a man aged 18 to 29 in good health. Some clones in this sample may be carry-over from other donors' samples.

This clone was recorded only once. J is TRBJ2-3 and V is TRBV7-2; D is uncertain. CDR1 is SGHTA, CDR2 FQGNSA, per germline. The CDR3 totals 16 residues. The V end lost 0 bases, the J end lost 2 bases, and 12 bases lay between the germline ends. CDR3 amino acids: CASSLASTYATDTQYF. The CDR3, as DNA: TGTGCCAGCAGCTTAGCCTCGACCTACGCCACAGATACGCAGTATTTT. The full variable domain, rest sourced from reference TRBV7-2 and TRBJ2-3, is GAGVSQSPSNKVTEKGKDVELRCDPISGHTALYWYRQSLGQGLEFLIYFQGNSAPDKSGLPSDRFSAERTGGSVSTLTIQRTQQEDSAVYLCASSLASTYATDTQYFGPGTRLTVL.

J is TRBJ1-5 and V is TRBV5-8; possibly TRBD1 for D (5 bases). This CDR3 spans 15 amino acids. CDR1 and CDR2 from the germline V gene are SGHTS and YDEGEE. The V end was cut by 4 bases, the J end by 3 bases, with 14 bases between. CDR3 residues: CASSTLGDLNQPQHF. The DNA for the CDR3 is TGTGCCAGCAGCACCCTTGGGGACCTCAATCAGCCCCAGCATTTT.

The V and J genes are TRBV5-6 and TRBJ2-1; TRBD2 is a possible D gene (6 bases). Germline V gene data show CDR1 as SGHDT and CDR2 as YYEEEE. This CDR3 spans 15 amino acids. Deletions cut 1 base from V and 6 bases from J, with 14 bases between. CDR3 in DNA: TGTGCCAGCAGCTTGCAACTAGCTTCTCGCAATGAGCAGTTCTTC. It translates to CASSLQLASRNEQFF. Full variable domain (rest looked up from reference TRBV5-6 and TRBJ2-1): DAGVTQSPTHLIKTRGQQVTLRCSPKSGHDTVSWYQQALGQGPQFIFQYYEEEERQRGNFPDRFSGHQFPNYSSELNVNALLLGDSALYLCASSLQLASRNEQFFGPGTRLTVL.

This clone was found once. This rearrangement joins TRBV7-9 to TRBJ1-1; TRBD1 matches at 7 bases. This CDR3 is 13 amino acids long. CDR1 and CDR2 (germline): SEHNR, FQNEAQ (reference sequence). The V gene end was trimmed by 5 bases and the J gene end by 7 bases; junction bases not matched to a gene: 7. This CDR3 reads CASSPQGIGEAFF. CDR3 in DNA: TGTGCCAGCAGCCCACAGGGGATAGGTGAAGCTTTCTTT. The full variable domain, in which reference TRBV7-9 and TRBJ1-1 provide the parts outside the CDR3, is DTGVSQNPRHKITKRGQNVTFRCDPISEHNRLYWYRQTLGQGPEFLTYFQNEAQLEKSRLLSDRFSAERPKGSFSTLEIQRTEQGDSAMYLCASSPQGIGEAFFGQGTRLTVV.

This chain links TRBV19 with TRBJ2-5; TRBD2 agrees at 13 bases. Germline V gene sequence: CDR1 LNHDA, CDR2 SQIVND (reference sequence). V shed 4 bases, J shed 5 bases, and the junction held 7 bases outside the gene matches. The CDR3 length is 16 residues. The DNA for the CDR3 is TGTGCCAGTAGTACTACTAGCGGGAGGGCCGGGGAGACCCAGTACTTC. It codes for CASSTTSGRAGETQYF.

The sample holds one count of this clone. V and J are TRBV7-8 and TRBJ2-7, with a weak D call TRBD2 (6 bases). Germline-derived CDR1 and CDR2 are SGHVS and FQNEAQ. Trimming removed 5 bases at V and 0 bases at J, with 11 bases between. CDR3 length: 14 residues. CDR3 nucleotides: TGTGCCAGCAGCAACGGGGGAAGCTCCTACGAGCAGTACTTC. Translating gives CASSNGGSSYEQYF.

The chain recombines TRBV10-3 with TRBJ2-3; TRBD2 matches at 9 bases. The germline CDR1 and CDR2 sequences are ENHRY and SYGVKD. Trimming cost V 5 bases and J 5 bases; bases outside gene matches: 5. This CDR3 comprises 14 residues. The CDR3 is CAISIAGALDTQYF. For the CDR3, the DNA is TGTGCCATCAGTATAGCGGGAGCCCTAGATACGCAGTATTTT.

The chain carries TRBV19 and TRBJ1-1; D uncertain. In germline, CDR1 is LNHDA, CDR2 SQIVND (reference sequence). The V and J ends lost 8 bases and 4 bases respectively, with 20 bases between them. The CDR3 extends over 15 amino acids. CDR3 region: CASSDGPTWGTEAFF. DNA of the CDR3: TGTGCCAGTTCCGACGGCCCAACCTGGGGCACTGAAGCTTTCTTT.

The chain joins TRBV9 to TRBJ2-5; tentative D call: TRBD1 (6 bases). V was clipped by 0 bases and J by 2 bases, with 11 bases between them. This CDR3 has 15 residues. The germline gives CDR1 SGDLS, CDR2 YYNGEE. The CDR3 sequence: CASSVGTVEQETQYF. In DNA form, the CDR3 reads TGTGCCAGCAGCGTAGGGACAGTTGAACAAGAGACCCAGTACTTC.